Listed below are T cell receptor beta chains from one sample, sequenced in a study of PD-1 blockade in classical Hodgkin lymphoma. TCRdb keeps only in-frame clones here, not all; method: immunoSEQ multiplex PCR. The sample shows about 60,000 clones, more than 90% of them seen only once. The sample consisted of peripheral blood mononuclear cells (PBMCs), taken before the fourth cycle of nivolumab. These receptors all stem from a human donor with classical Hodgkin lymphoma. Both conserved end residues are part of each CDR3. D genes are given only for firm matches. Clone sizes are given selectively: once, few, many, or a class where the clone is expanded.

16,once,TRBV15,TRBJ2-7,TRBD1,TGTGCCACCAGCAGAGGGACAGGGCTGAAGTCCTACGAGCAGTACTTC,CATSRGTGLKSYEQYF
14,-,TRBV10-3,TRBJ2-7,-,TGTGCCATCAGCGAGGTTGTTGGAGTCTACGAGCAGTACTTC,CAISEVVGVYEQYF
16,-,TRBV18,TRBJ2-5,TRBD1,TGTGCCAGCTCACCGACAGGGGGCTACTCTACGAAGACCCAGTACTTC,CASSPTGGYSTKTQYF
14,-,TRBV27,TRBJ2-1,TRBD2,TGTGCCAGCAGCCGGACTAGCTCCTACAATGAGCAGTTCTTC,CASSRTSSYNEQFF
15,-,TRBV6-1,TRBJ1-1,-,TGTGCCAGCAGTGAGTTCCCCCCCCGGAACACTGAAGCTTTCTTT,CASSEFPPRNTEAFF
14,-,TRBV10-3,TRBJ2-3,-,TGTGCCATCAGTGATATGGTTAGCACAGATACGCAGTATTTT,CAISDMVSTDTQYF
17,-,TRBV11-2,TRBJ2-1,TRBD2,TGTGCCAGCAGCTTAGATATAACTAGCGGGATCTACAATGAGCAGTTCTTC,CASSLDITSGIYNEQFF
12,few,TRBV28,TRBJ1-5,-,TGTGCCAGCAGTTCAGGCTTGGGGGCCCAGCATTTT,CASSSGLGAQHF
15,-,TRBV9,TRBJ1-2,-,TGTGCCAGCAGCGCTACTTTTACAGGGTCGAATGGCTACACCTTC,CASSATFTGSNGYTF
15,-,TRBV5-4,TRBJ2-7,TRBD1,TGTGCCAGCAGCTTGGGACAGGGGGTTCTCTACGAGCAGTACTTC,CASSLGQGVLYEQYF
14,-,TRBV7-2,TRBJ2-1,-,TGTGCCAGCAGCTTAGTGCGTTCGGGTGGGGAGCAGTTCTTC,CASSLVRSGGEQFF
16,-,TRBV7-7,TRBJ2-3,TRBD2,TGTGCTAGCAGCTTAGGGGCTAGCGGGGGGACAGATACGCAGTATTTT,CASSLGASGGTDTQYF
19,-,TRBV5-1,TRBJ2-1,TRBD1,TGCGCCAGCAGCCTCTACTCAACGGGACAGGGAAGCTCCTACAATGAGCAGTTCTTC,CASSLYSTGQGSSYNEQFF
18,-,TRBV13,TRBJ2-3,TRBD2,TGTGCCAGCAGCTTAGGCCTAAGAAACTGGGGGGGAACAGATACGCAGTATTTT,CASSLGLRNWGGTDTQYF
13,-,TRBV19,TRBJ1-6,-,TGTGCCAGTAGTAGACAGCATAATTCACCCCTCCACTTT,CASSRQHNSPLHF
18,-,TRBV27,TRBJ2-6,TRBD2,TGTGCCAGCAGTTTAAGGAGCGGGAGGGCCGACGGGGCCAACGTCCTGACTTTC,CASSLRSGRADGANVLTF
15,-,TRBV7-3,TRBJ2-2,TRBD2,TGTGCCAGCAACTTAGCGGGAGGGCCGACCGGGGAGCTGTTTTTT,CASNLAGGPTGELFF
14,-,TRBV6-6,TRBJ2-7,-,TGTGCCAGCAGGCGTGGGAGACCGGCCTACGAGCAGTACTTC,CASRRGRPAYEQYF
15,-,TRBV27,TRBJ2-7,TRBD2,TGTGCCAGCAGTCGCCTGGGCGGGAGCTCCTACGAGCAGTACTTC,CASSRLGGSSYEQYF
16,-,TRBV27,TRBJ2-7,TRBD2,TGTGCCAGCAGTTCTCAAGTCGGACTAGCGGGAGACGAGCAGTACTTC,CASSSQVGLAGDEQYF
15,-,TRBV28,TRBJ1-5,TRBD1,TGTGCCAGCAGCCGAGACAGGGGCCCGAATCAGCCCCAGCATTTT,CASSRDRGPNQPQHF
16,-,TRBV5-1,TRBJ2-1,TRBD2,TGCGCCAGCAGCTATAGTTTAGCGGGGGATTTTAATGAGCAGTTCTTC,CASSYSLAGDFNEQFF
14,-,TRBV10-1,TRBJ1-4,-,TGCGCCAGCAGTGAATGGACCGATCCGGAGAAACTGTTTTTT,CASSEWTDPEKLFF
13,-,TRBV19,TRBJ1-2,-,TGTGCCAGTACCCTTGGCAAAAACTATGGCTACACCTTC,CASTLGKNYGYTF
14,-,TRBV7-9,TRBJ2-7,TRBD2,TGTGCCAGCAGTTACTGGACTAGCGGGGACGAGCAGTACTTC,CASSYWTSGDEQYF
18,-,TRBV7-9,TRBJ2-2,TRBD1,TGTGCCAGCAGCCCGGGTTTCAGGGGGCCCGCGAACACCGGGGAGCTGTTTTTT,CASSPGFRGPANTGELFF
17,-,TRBV28,TRBJ2-7,TRBD2,TGTGCCAGCAGTTTACCTCTTTTTGCGGGAGGCGACTACGAGCAGTACTTC,CASSLPLFAGGDYEQYF
14,-,TRBV27,TRBJ1-2,-,TGTGCCGGCAGTCCCGGGGATGGCCCCCTGGGCTACACCTTC,CAGSPGDGPLGYTF